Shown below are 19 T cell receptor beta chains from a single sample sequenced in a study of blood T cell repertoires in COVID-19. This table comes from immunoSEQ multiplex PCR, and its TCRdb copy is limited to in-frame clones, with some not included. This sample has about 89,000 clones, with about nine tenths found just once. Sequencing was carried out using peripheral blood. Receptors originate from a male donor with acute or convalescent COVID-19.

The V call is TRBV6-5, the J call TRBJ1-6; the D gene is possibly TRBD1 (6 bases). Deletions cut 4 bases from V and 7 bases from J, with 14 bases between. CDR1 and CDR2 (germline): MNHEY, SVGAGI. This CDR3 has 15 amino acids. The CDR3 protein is CASSWAGGRNSPLHF. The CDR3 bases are TGTGCCAGCAGTTGGGCGGGGGGGCGGAATTCACCCCTCCACTTT.

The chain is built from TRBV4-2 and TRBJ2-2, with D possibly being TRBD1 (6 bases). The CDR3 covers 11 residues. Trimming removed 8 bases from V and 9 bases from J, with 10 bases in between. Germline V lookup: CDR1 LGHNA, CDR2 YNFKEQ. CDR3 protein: CASGQRRELFF. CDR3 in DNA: TGTGCCAGCGGACAGAGGAGGGAGCTGTTTTTT.

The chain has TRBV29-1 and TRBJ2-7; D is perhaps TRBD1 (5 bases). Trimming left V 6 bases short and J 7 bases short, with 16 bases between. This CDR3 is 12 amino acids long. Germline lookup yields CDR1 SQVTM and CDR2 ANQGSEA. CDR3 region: CSVAKQGSEQYF. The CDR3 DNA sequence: TGCAGCGTCGCTAAGCAGGGTTCAGAGCAGTACTTC.

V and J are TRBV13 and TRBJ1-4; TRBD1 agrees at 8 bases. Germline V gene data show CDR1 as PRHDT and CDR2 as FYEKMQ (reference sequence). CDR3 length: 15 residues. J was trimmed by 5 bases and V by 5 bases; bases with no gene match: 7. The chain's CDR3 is CASSTGGGYNEKLFF. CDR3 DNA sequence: TGTGCCAGCAGCACAGGGGGGGGATACAATGAAAAACTGTTTTTT.

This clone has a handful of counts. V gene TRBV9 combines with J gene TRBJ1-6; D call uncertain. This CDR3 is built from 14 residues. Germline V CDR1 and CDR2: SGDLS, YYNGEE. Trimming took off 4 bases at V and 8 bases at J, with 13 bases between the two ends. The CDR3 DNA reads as TGTGCCAGCAGCCCCAGCCAGGTTTATTCACCCCTCCACTTT. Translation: CASSPSQVYSPLHF.

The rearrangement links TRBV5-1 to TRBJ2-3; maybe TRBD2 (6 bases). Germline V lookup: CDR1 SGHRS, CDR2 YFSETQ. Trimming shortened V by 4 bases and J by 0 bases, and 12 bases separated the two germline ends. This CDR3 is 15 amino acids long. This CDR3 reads CASSHAGTSTDTQYF. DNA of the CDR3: TGCGCCAGCAGCCATGCCGGGACTAGCACAGATACGCAGTATTTT. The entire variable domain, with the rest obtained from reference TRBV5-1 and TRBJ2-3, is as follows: KAGVTQTPRYLIKTRGQQVTLSCSPISGHRSVSWYQQTPGQGLQFLFEYFSETQRNKGNFPGRFSGRQFSNSRSEMNVSTLELGDSALYLCASSHAGTSTDTQYFGPGTRLTVL.

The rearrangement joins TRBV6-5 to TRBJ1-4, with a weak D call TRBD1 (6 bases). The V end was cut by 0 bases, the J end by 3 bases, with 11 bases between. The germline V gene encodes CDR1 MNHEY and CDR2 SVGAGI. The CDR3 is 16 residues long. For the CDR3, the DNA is TGTGCCAGCAGTTACTCTTCGGGACAAGCTAATGAAAAACTGTTTTTT. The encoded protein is CASSYSSGQANEKLFF.

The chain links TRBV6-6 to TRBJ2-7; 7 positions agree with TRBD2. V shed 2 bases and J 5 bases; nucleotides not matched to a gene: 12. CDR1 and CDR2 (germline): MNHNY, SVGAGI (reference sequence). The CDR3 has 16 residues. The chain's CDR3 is CASSYGRGQGGDEQYF. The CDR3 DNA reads TGTGCCAGCAGTTACGGTCGCGGGCAGGGAGGGGACGAGCAGTACTTC.

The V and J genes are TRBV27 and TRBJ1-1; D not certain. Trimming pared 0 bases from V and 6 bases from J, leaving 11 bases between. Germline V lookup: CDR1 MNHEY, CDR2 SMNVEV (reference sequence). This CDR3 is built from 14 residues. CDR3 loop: CASSLSWATPEAFF. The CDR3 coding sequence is TGTGCCAGCAGTTTATCGTGGGCGACCCCTGAAGCTTTCTTT.

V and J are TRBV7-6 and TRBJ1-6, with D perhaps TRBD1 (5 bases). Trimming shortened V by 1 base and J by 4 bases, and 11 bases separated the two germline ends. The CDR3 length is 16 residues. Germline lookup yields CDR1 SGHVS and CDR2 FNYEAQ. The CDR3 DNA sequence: TGTGCCAGCAGCTTAGAAAGAGCAGGGTATAATTCACCCCTCCACTTT. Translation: CASSLERAGYNSPLHF.

Here the CDR3 reads CASSFQGNQPQHF. The DNA of the CDR3 is TGTGCCAGCAGTTTCCAGGGGAATCAGCCCCAGCATTTT. This chain connects TRBV27 to TRBJ1-5, with D perhaps matching TRBD1 (6 bases). This CDR3 is 13 amino acids long. Deletions cut 3 bases from V and 4 bases from J, with 7 bases between. Germline V gene sequence: CDR1 MNHEY, CDR2 SMNVEV (reference sequence).

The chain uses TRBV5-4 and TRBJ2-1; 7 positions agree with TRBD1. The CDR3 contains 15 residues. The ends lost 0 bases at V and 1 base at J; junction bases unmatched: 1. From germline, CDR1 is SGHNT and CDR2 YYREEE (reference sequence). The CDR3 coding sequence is TGTGCCAGCAGCTTGGGGGGACAGTCCTACAATGAGCAGTTCTTC. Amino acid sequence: CASSLGGQSYNEQFF.

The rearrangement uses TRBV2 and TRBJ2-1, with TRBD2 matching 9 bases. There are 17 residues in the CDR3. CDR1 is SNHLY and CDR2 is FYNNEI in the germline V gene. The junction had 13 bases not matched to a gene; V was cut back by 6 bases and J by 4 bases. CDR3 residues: CASSPTLRLADYNEQFF. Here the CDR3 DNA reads TGTGCCAGCAGCCCTACTTTACGACTAGCGGATTACAATGAGCAGTTCTTC.

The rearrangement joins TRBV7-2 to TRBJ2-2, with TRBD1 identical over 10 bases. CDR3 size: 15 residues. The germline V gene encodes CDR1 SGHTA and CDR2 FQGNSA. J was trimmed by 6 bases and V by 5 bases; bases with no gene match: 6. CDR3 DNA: TGTGCCAGCAGCCCCCGGACAGGGGGTGCCGGGGAGCTGTTTTTT. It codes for CASSPRTGGAGELFF.

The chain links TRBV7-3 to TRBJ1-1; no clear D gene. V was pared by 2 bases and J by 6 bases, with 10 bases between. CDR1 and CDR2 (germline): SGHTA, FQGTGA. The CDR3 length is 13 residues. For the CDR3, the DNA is TGTGCCAGCAGCTTATTAAGTAGCTCTGAAGCTTTCTTT. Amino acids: CASSLLSSSEAFF.

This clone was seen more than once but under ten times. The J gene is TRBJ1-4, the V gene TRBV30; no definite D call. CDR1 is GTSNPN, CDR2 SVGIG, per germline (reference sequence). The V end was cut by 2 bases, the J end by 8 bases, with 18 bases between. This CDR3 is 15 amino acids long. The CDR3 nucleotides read TGTGCCTGGAGTCCCGCCGGGGTAGGAAGGGAAAAACTGTTTTTT. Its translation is CAWSPAGVGREKLFF. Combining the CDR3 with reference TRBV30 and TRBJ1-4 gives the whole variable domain SQTIHQWPATLVQPVGSPLSLECTVEGTSNPNLYWYRQAAGRGLQLLFYSVGIGQISSEVPQNLSASRPQDRQFILSSKKLLLSDSGFYLCAWSPAGVGREKLFFGSGTQLSVL.

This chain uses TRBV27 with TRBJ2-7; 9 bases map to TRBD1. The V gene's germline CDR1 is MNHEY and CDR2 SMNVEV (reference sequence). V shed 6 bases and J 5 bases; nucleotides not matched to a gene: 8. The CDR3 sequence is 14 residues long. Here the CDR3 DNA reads TGTGCCAGCAGATCCGGGACAGGGTACGACGAGCAGTACTTC. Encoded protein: CASRSGTGYDEQYF.

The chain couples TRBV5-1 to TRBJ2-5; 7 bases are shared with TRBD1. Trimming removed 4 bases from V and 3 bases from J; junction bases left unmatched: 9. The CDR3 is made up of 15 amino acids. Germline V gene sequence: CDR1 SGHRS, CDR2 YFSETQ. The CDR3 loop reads CASSVSGTEKETQYF. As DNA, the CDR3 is TGCGCCAGCAGCGTATCCGGGACAGAAAAAGAGACCCAGTACTTC.

The CDR3 sequence is CASSLQGPSLEKLFF. The CDR3 bases are TGTGCCAGCAGCCTCCAGGGGCCAAGCCTCGAAAAACTGTTTTTT. The V gene is TRBV6-6, the J gene TRBJ1-4; tentative D call: TRBD1 (6 bases). Germline CDR1 and CDR2: MNHNY and SVGAGI (reference sequence). The CDR3 runs to 15 residues. The ends were cut back, 6 bases at V and 8 bases at J, with 19 bases in the middle.